The 4 T cell receptor beta chains below were found in one sample sequenced in a study of blood T cell repertoires in COVID-19 (dated by TCRdb to 2020 to 2021). Library prep was done by the immunoSEQ multiplex PCR assay. TCRdb provides this immuneACCESS table in a form limited to in-frame rearrangements. Some clones are lacking; in checked studies, under half of them reflect an unresolved V gene, and why the rest are absent is not known. Counted in this sample were around 120,000 clones; 65% to 80% of them appeared once. Of the sample, 0.75% to 0.9% is held by the ten largest clones. Sequencing was performed on peripheral blood. Source of these receptors: a human donor with acute or convalescent COVID-19. The donor label of this sample is uncertain.

The chain uses TRBV7-9 and TRBJ2-1, with D perhaps matching TRBD1 (6 bases). The CDR3 contains 15 residues. V was cut by 5 bases and J by 5 bases, with 16 bases left in between. The germline V gene encodes CDR1 SEHNR and CDR2 FQNEAQ (reference sequence). The CDR3 DNA is TGTGCCAGCAGCCTTAGATTGGGGGCTAACAATGAGCAGTTCTTC. It yields the protein CASSLRLGANNEQFF.

V gene TRBV19 combines with J gene TRBJ2-5; TRBD2 is a possible D gene (5 bases). CDR1 is LNHDA, CDR2 SQIVND, per germline (reference sequence). The V end lost 5 bases, the J end lost 7 bases, and 8 bases lay between the germline ends. The CDR3 spans 11 residues. Here the CDR3 reads CASSELGTQYF. The CDR3 nucleotides are TGTGCCAGTAGTGAACTAGGGACCCAGTACTTC.

The J gene is TRBJ1-1, the V gene TRBV5-1; D is possibly TRBD1 (5 bases). The CDR3 runs to 15 residues. Germline loops: CDR1 SGHRS, CDR2 YFSETQ. V lost 4 bases, J lost 3 bases, and 16 bases lay in between. The CDR3 DNA reads TGCGCCAGCAGCGGGGGAGGGCGGGGCGACACTGAAGCTTTCTTT. Its translation: CASSGGGRGDTEAFF.

This rearrangement joins TRBV20-1 to TRBJ1-2; a weak D match, TRBD1 (5 bases). CDR3 length: 15 amino acids. Germline-derived CDR1 and CDR2 are DFQATT and SNEGSKA (reference sequence). V lost 3 bases and J 2 bases, leaving 16 bases between the germline ends. CDR3 nucleotide sequence: TGCAGTGCTAGTGTCGGGTCAGGGCCGAACTATGGCTACACCTTC. Its protein product is CSASVGSGPNYGYTF.